This TCR beta chain was identified during a study of graft-versus-host responses after intestinal transplantation. Study in general: Recipients underwent multivisceral, liver-intestinal, or isolated intestinal transplants. Uniformly, recipients were administered anti-thymocyte globulin induction with subsequent tacrolimus and steroids for 2 to 3 years.

Concerning this clone itself: What it binds is not known.

The length of the CDR3 is 14 residues. Per the germline V gene, CDR1 is ENHRY and CDR2 is SYGVKD. The V gene lost 8 bases and the J gene lost 3 bases, with 14 bases spanning the gap. Profiled with immunoSEQ multiplex PCR; TCRdb holds only in-frame clones, not every one. The sample gives over 85,000 clones, 94% of which show up once; over 0.15% is in the top ten. General study findings and limits: GvH clones were identified in recipient marrow, with some first appearing in ileum or blood. GvH clone levels peaked in circulation, and this peak was associated with early post-transplant HvG declines.

The chain links TRBV10-3 to TRBJ1-3, with D hard to call. The source material was unstimulated CD4+ T cells sorted from spleen or lymph node cells, sampled before transplant. The TCR originated in a human donor who was the organ donor for an intestinal transplant. The CDR3 protein is CAIGARRGGNTIYF. DNA of the CDR3: TGTGCCATCGGTGCCAGGCGGGGTGGAAACACCATATATTTT.